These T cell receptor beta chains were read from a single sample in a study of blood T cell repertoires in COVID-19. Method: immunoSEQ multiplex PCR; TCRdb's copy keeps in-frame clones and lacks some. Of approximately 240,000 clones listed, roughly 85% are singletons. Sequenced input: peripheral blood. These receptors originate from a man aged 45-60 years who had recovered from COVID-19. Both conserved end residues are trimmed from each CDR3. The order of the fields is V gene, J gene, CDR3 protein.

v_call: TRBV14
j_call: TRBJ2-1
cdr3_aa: ASSQDLGLAGMYEQF

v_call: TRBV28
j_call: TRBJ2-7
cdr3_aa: ASSSSRTAREQY

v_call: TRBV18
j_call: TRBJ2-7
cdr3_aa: ASSPGLDYEQY

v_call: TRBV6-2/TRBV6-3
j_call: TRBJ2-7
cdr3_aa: ASSYSIPGVYEQY

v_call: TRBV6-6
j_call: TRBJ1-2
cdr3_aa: ASTYGGYGYT

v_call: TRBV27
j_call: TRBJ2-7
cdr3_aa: ASRPQGLVTYEQY

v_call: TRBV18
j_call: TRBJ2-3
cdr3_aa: ASSPNGHDTQY

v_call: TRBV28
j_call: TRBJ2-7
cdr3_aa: GTGGRYEQY

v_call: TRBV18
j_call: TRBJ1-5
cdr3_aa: ASSPPGLRGAQPQH

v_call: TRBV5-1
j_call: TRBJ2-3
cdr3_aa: ASSRRDTTDTQY

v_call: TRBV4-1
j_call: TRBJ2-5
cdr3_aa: ASSQGRTGPQETQY

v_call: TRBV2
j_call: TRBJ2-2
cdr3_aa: ASSEEGRINTGELF

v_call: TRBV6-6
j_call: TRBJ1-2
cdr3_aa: ASRDRRNYGYT

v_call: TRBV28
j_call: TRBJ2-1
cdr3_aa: ASRAPGTSGRNEQF

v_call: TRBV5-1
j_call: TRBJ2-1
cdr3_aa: ASSTRGDEQF

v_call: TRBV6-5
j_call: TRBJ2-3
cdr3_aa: ASSYGQGTDTQY

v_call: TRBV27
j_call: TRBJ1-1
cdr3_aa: ASSLRTGLMNTEAF

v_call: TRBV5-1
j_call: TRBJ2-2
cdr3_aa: ASSLAIVSGELF

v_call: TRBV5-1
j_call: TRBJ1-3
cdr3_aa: ASQGGTGNTIY

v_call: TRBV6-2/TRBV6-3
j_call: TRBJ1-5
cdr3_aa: ASSWDSHSNQPQH

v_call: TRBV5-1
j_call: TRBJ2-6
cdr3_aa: ASRDDRAGANVLT

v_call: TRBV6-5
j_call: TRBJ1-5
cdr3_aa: ASRQPSNQPQH

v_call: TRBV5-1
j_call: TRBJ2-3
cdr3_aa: ASSLGPGGPADTQY

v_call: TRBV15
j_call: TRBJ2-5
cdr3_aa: ATSRGGSLQETQY

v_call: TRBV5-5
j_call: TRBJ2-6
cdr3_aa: ASSLGPRGHSGANVLT

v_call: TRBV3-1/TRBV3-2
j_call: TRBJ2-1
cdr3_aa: ASSPYAGRKNEQF

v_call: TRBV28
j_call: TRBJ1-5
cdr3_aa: ANSGTNQPQH

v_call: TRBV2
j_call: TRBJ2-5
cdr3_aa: ASSVDSGERETQY

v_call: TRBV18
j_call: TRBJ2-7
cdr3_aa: ASSPGQGVFEQY

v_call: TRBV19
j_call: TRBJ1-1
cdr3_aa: ASSSRVGGPEAF